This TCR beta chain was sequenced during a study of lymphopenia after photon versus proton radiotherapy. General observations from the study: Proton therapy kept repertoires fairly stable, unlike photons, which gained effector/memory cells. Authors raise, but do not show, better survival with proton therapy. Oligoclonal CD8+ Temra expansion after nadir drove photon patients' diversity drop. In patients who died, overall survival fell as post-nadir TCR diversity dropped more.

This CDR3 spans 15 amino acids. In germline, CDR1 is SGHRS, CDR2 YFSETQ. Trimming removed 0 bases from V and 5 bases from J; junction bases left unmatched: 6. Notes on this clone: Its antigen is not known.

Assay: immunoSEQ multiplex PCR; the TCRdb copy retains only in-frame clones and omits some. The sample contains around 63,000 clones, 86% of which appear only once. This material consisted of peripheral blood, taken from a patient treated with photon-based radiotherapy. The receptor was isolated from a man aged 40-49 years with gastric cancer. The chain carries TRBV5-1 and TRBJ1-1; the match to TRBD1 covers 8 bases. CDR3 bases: TGCGCCAGCAGCTTGGTGTCAGGGGGCAGTACTGAAGCTTTCTTT. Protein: CASSLVSGGSTEAFF.